This TCR beta chain was recovered during a study of blood T cell repertoires in COVID-19. Study-level background: T cells, B-cell-depleted T cells, or PBMCs provided the cDNA or gDNA that served as material.

The CDR3 is made up of 18 amino acids. Germline CDR1 reads SGHRS; CDR2 reads YFSETQ. The J segment lost 3 bases and the V segment lost 5 bases, leaving 13 bases of the junction unmatched. Assay used: immunoSEQ multiplex PCR; TCRdb lists only in-frame clones, some missing. The sample yields 250,000 to 300,000 clones, 75% to 90% seen once. The specimen was peripheral blood. This sequence was found in a man in his 60s who had recovered from COVID-19. V gene TRBV5-1 combines with J gene TRBJ2-5; 13 bases are shared with TRBD2. The chain's CDR3 is CASRPGTSGAGAEETQYF. The CDR3 region has the DNA TGCGCCAGCAGGCCCGGGACTAGCGGGGCCGGGGCGGAAGAGACCCAGTACTTC.